This TCR beta chain was identified during a study of T-cell memory formation after mild COVID-19. The V and J ends lost 7 bases and 0 bases respectively, with 9 bases between them. CDR3 length: 14 amino acids. CDR1 ENHRY and CDR2 SYGVKD come from the germline V gene. General study results and limits: Most CD4+ clones that shrank were in CM and EM, while CD8+ ones turned up in EMRA.

Barcoded TCR alpha and TCR beta cDNA libraries with UMIs came from 5'RACE using constant-segment primers. TCRdb processed the 5' RACE reads anew with MiXCR; each CDR3 protein has one entry. In the table there are fewer than 350,000 distinct CDR3 sequences, roughly 18% of which are singletons. Concerning this clonotype itself: Its antigen is unidentified.

The sequencing input was PBMCs or a T cell subset sorted from them (not recorded which). The clonotype originates from a man between 18 and 35 years old who had mild COVID-19 (a few samples of this study predate the infection). Cell type and time point are not known. This sequence joins TRBV10-3 and TRBJ2-2, with D perhaps matching TRBD1 (6 bases). The CDR3 sequence: CAINRDTNTGELFF. Written as DNA, the CDR3 is TGTGCCATCAACCGGGACACGAACACCGGGGAGCTGTTTTTT.